The 28 T cell receptor beta chains below come from one sample, sequenced in a study of T cell repertoires in cytomegalovirus infection. These receptors' antigens are unknown. TCRdb redid the calling of the reads with MiXCR, one entry per CDR3 protein. The data hold roughly 990,000 distinct CDR3 sequences, with roughly 30% observed a single time. Sequencing was performed on cultured CD8+ T cells from PBMCs, taken from culture after CMV antigen stimulation. The receptors come from a human donor in good health (CMV status not recorded). Some clones in this sample may be carry-over from other donors' samples.

This chain joins TRBV7-9 and TRBJ2-3, with TRBD1 identical over 7 bases. The J segment lost 4 bases and the V segment lost 6 bases, leaving 7 bases of the junction unmatched. CDR3 length: 14 residues. Germline V gene sequence: CDR1 SEHNR, CDR2 FQNEAQ (reference sequence). CDR3 DNA sequence: TGTGCCAGCAGGTTACAGGGGACGCCAGATACGCAGTATTTT. Translation: CASRLQGTPDTQYF.

This clonotype has more than one count but fewer than ten. The V gene is TRBV10-2, the J gene TRBJ2-7; 11 bases line up with TRBD2. Per germline, CDR1 WSHSY and CDR2 SAAADI. The J segment lost 2 bases and the V segment lost 3 bases, leaving 6 bases of the junction unmatched. The CDR3 length is 16 residues. This CDR3 is CASSDPLSGGAYEQYF. For the CDR3, the DNA is TGCGCCAGCAGTGACCCTCTTAGCGGGGGGGCCTACGAGCAGTACTTC.

This clonotype was seen a handful of times. This chain joins TRBV15 and TRBJ1-2; D might be TRBD1 (5 bases). The CDR3 length is 15 residues. V was pared by 0 bases and J by 0 bases, with 8 bases between. Germline-derived CDR1 and CDR2 are LNHNV and YYDKDF (reference sequence). In nucleotides, the CDR3 is TGTGCCACCAGCAGAGATTGGGGGGCTAACTATGGCTACACCTTC. Amino acids: CATSRDWGANYGYTF.

The chain couples TRBV7-2 to TRBJ1-1; 8 nucleotides align to TRBD1. The CDR3 spans 15 residues. Germline-derived CDR1 and CDR2 are SGHTA and FQGNSA. Trimming took 5 bases from V and 2 from J; bases not matched to a gene: 7. The CDR3 DNA reads as TGTGCCAGCAGCCCAGGCAGGGGGCGAAACACTGAAGCTTTCTTT. Translated, it gives CASSPGRGRNTEAFF.

This clonotype occurred a few times. This clone may be a read error of a much larger clone one base away. The CDR3 bases are TGTGCCAACAGCTTATTTTTTCCAGGACAGGGATCGTCTAACTATGGCTACACCTTC. Translated: CANSLFFPGQGSSNYGYTF. V is TRBV7-2 and J is TRBJ1-2; 8 positions agree with TRBD1. CDR1 and CDR2 from the germline V gene are SGHTA and FQGNSA. The CDR3 extends over 19 amino acids.

In its sample, this clonotype was seen a few times. The CDR3 reads CASSLRLLSVLAGGLDEQFF. The CDR3 DNA follows: TGTGCCAGCAGTTTACGCCTCCTAAGTGTCCTAGCGGGGGGGTTGGATGAGCAGTTCTTC. The chain has TRBV28 and TRBJ2-1; 12 nucleotides match TRBD2. The CDR3 is 20 amino acids. V dropped 2 bases and J dropped 8; count of bases not matched to a gene: 19. Per the germline V gene, CDR1 is MDHEN and CDR2 is SYDVKM.

This clonotype was counted only a few times. This chain links TRBV20-1 with TRBJ1-6; D is unclear. Germline CDR1 is DFQATT and CDR2 is SNEGSKA (reference sequence). This CDR3 region has 12 residues. The CDR3 DNA is TGCTCTAGGCCCGGAGGCAATTCACCCCTCCACTTT. Translated, it gives CSRPGGNSPLHF.

The gene calls are TRBV6-5 and TRBJ2-1; TRBD2 matches 10 bases. V lost 7 bases to trimming and J lost 3 bases; unmatched junction nucleotides: 3. CDR1 is MNHEY and CDR2 is SVGAGI in the germline V gene. The CDR3 has 14 amino acids. CDR3 DNA sequence: TGTGCCAGCACCCGACTAGCGGGCTACAATGAGCAGTTCTTC. Protein: CASTRLAGYNEQFF.

This clonotype appeared a few times. V gene TRBV12-3 or TRBV12-4 combines with J gene TRBJ1-1, with TRBD1 matching over 7 bases. V lost 3 bases and J lost 11; bases outside the gene matches: 6. The CDR3 is 12 amino acids. The CDR3 reads CASSLGDRSAFF. Here the CDR3 DNA reads TGTGCCAGCAGTTTGGGGGACAGATCTGCTTTCTTT.

With respect to this clonotype: Given the absence of the conserved phenylalanine or tryptophan at the CDR3 end, a read error is likely. The V call is TRBV4-1, the J call TRBJ2-1; D is unresolved. Germline V gives CDR1 MGHRA, CDR2 YSYEKL. The CDR3 is 17 residues long. CDR3 sequence (DNA): TGCGCCAGCAACCAAGAATCCGGGTTGGGCTCCTACAATGAGCAGTTCTAC. Translated: CASNQESGLGSYNEQFY.

J is TRBJ2-5 and V is TRBV5-1, with 14 bases fitting TRBD2. Germline assignment: CDR1 SGHRS and CDR2 YFSETQ. J was trimmed by 4 bases and V by 5 bases; bases with no gene match: 16. This CDR3 region has 19 residues. CDR3 residues: CASRPGLAGELAPGETQYF. The CDR3 coding sequence is TGCGCCAGCAGGCCGGGACTAGCGGGGGAATTGGCCCCCGGAGAGACCCAGTACTTC.

As concerns this clonotype: Given the absence of the conserved phenylalanine or tryptophan at the CDR3 end, a read error is likely. The DNA is omitted, as the CDR3 cannot be located on it reliably, and the CDR3 follows TCRdb's listing. This chain joins TRBV7-4 and TRBJ2-4; the table's D call TRBD1 went unverified against the DNA. CDR1 is SGHVT, CDR2 SQSDAQ, per germline. The CDR3 is made up of 12 amino acids, end residues included. CDR3: CDSSLAGTPPRL.

This CDR3 is CASSQGPSGGFSAYEQYF. CDR3 sequence (DNA): TGTGCCAGCAGCCAGGGCCCCAGCGGGGGGTTCTCCGCCTACGAGCAGTACTTC. The chain employs TRBV7-9 and TRBJ2-7, with 9 nucleotides matching TRBD2. The V segment lost 5 bases and the J segment 2 bases; nucleotides outside the gene matches: 16. Germline-derived CDR1 and CDR2 are SEHNR and FQNEAQ (reference sequence). The CDR3 length is 18 residues.

The genes are TRBV5-6 and TRBJ2-6; D call uncertain. The CDR3 has 18 residues. Trimming stripped 3 bases from V and 0 bases from J, with 16 bases between. Per germline, CDR1 SGHDT and CDR2 YYEEEE. In DNA form, the CDR3 reads TGTGCCAGCAGCTACGGGCCCCCGGGCCACTCTGGGGCCAACGTCCTGACTTTC. It encodes CASSYGPPGHSGANVLTF.

The chain employs TRBV6-5 and TRBJ2-3; D ambiguous. Germline-derived CDR1 and CDR2 are MNHEY and SVGAGI. CDR3 length: 15 amino acids. Trimming stripped 5 bases from V and 6 bases from J, with 18 bases between. The chain's CDR3 is CASSDTGVGLDTQYF. The DNA for the CDR3 is TGTGCCAGCAGTGACACGGGTGTGGGTTTGGATACGCAGTATTTT.

V gene TRBV12-3 or TRBV12-4 combines with J gene TRBJ1-1; D might be TRBD1 (6 bases). Trimming removed 4 bases at V and 6 bases at J, with 9 bases between. This CDR3 has 12 amino acids. In DNA form, the CDR3 reads TGTGCCAGCAGTTGGGGGGGGCCTGAAGCTTTCTTT. Translating it yields CASSWGGPEAFF.

The chain carries TRBV24-1 and TRBJ2-1, with a weak D call TRBD2 (5 bases). Deletions cut 7 bases from V and 14 bases from J, with 14 bases between. The CDR3 contains 11 residues. Germline values: CDR1 KGHDR, CDR2 SFDVKD. The CDR3 sequence is CATRTTMREFF. In DNA form, the CDR3 reads TGTGCCACCAGGACCACAATGAGGGAGTTCTTC.

This clonotype occurred many times. The rearrangement joins TRBV25-1 to TRBJ2-3; D uncertain. The CDR3 has 11 amino acids. Trimming cost V 11 bases and J 0 bases, with 6 bases left between them. Germline V CDR1 and CDR2: MGHDK, SYGVNS. The CDR3, as DNA: TGTGCCGTAGGCAGCACAGATACGCAGTATTTT. As protein: CAVGSTDTQYF. The full variable domain, completed using reference TRBV25-1 and TRBJ2-3, is EADIYQTPRYLVIGTGKKITLECSQTMGHDKMYWYQQDPGMELHLIHYSYGVNSTEKGDLSSESTVSRIRTEHFPLTLESARPSHTSQYLCAVGSTDTQYFGPGTRLTVL.

V and J are TRBV4-3 and TRBJ1-1, with D possibly being TRBD1 (6 bases). The V end was cut by 1 base, the J end by 10 bases, with 13 bases between. Germline CDR1 LGHNA, CDR2 YSLEER. This CDR3 has 13 residues. The CDR3 region has the DNA TGCGCCAGCAGCCAAGCTCAGGGGCGTGTAGCTTTCTTT. As protein: CASSQAQGRVAFF.

Comments on this clonotype: A clone one base away is much larger, so this may be a read error. The CDR3 loop reads CANSFLGDYGYTF. CDR3 DNA: TGTGCCAACAGCTTCCTGGGAGACTATGGCTACACCTTC. The chain combines TRBV7-2 with TRBJ1-2; D gene uncertain. The CDR3 consists of 13 residues. Germline V gene sequence: CDR1 SGHTA, CDR2 FQGNSA.

This clonotype was detected a few times. This chain links TRBV7-6 with TRBJ1-4; possible D gene TRBD1, 6 bases. The V end was cut by 5 bases, the J end by 3 bases, with 13 bases between. The CDR3 has 15 residues. Germline V lookup: CDR1 SGHVS, CDR2 FNYEAQ. This CDR3 reads CASSPGTTANEKLFF. The DNA for the CDR3 is TGTGCCAGCAGCCCCGGGACAACGGCTAATGAAAAACTGTTTTTT.

This chain connects TRBV5-4 to TRBJ1-1, with TRBD1 matching over 7 bases. Germline CDR1 SGHNT, CDR2 YYREEE (reference sequence). The CDR3 loop spans 14 amino acids. V lost 0 bases to trimming and J lost 7 bases; unmatched junction nucleotides: 6. As DNA, the CDR3 is TGTGCCAGCAGCTTGGAACAGGGGAGGGTTGAAGCTTTCTTT. As protein: CASSLEQGRVEAFF.

This CDR3 reads CASSFRPLGQGDEQYF. The CDR3 DNA sequence: TGTGCCAGCAGCTTCCGACCTCTCGGCCAGGGGGACGAGCAGTACTTC. The gene calls are TRBV11-2 and TRBJ2-7, with TRBD1 identical over 7 bases. Per germline, CDR1 SGHAT and CDR2 FQNNGV. CDR3 length equals 16 residues. V lost 3 bases, J lost 5 bases, and 13 bases stayed unmatched.

This clonotype turned up a few times. J is TRBJ2-3 and V is TRBV12-3 or TRBV12-4, with TRBD2 identical over 10 bases. This CDR3 region has 15 residues. V lost 7 bases to trimming and J lost 3 bases; unmatched junction nucleotides: 7. The CDR3 loop reads CASTRAGGGTDTQYF. In DNA, the CDR3 is TGTGCCAGCACCCGAGCGGGGGGGGGAACAGATACGCAGTATTTT.

Comment on this clonotype: This may be a read error: a much more frequent sequence differs by one nucleotide. The chain couples TRBV4-1 to TRBJ2-1, with D possibly being TRBD2 (6 bases). Per germline, CDR1 MGHRA and CDR2 YSYEKL. The CDR3 length is 15 residues. V shed 0 bases and J shed 2 bases, with 8 bases lying between them. This CDR3 is CASSQDPSAYNEQFF. CDR3 in DNA: TGCGCCAGCAGCCAAGATCCTAGCGCCTACAATGAGCAGTTCTTC.

This rearrangement joins TRBV4-1 to TRBJ2-1, with a weak D call TRBD2 (7 bases). Trimming left V 8 bases short and J 7 bases short, with 12 bases between. Germline V gene lookup returns CDR1 MGHRA and CDR2 YSYEKL. There are 12 residues in the CDR3. The CDR3: CASRGARNEQFF. The CDR3 coding sequence is TGCGCCAGCCGGGGGGCGAGAAATGAGCAGTTCTTC.

This clonotype was picked up a small number of times. V usage is TRBV12-3 or TRBV12-4 and J usage is TRBJ1-2; 11 bases fit TRBD1. The CDR3 runs 14 residues. J lost 3 bases, V lost 8 bases, and 5 bases had no gene match. CDR3: CASGGQGDYYGYTF. The CDR3 DNA is TGTGCCAGCGGGGGACAGGGGGACTACTATGGCTACACCTTC.

The chain carries TRBV4-1 and TRBJ1-5; 8 positions agree with TRBD1. The V segment lost 0 bases and the J segment 0 bases; nucleotides outside the gene matches: 4. This CDR3 is 17 amino acids long. From germline, CDR1 is MGHRA and CDR2 YSYEKL. The CDR3 here is CASSQEWDRYSNQPQHF. DNA of the CDR3: TGCGCCAGCAGCCAAGAATGGGACAGGTATAGCAATCAGCCCCAGCATTTT.